The 30 T cell receptor beta chains below all came from one sample that was sequenced in a study of radiation and T cells in renal cell carcinoma. Libraries were prepared by immunoSEQ multiplex PCR; TCRdb keeps only in-frame clonotypes and omits some of them. The sample includes roughly 150,000 clones, about nine tenths of them seen just once. Time point specified: blood 2 weeks post-SBRT. Indicated treatment: 15 Gy SBRT to primary tumor, nephrectomy 4 weeks later. The sample was blood, taken from a patient whose treatment included radiotherapy and nephrectomy. The receptors stem from a woman between 50 and 59 years old with renal cell carcinoma.

The rearrangement joins TRBV18 to TRBJ1-1; D is undetermined. CDR3 size: 14 residues. The germline V gene has CDR1 KGHSH and CDR2 LQKENI. V was clipped by 4 bases and J by 10 bases, with 19 bases between them. CDR3 sequence (DNA): TGTGCCAGCTCACTCCTCGACAAACGTAGCAGAGCTTTCTTT. Translating gives CASSLLDKRSRAFF. The variable domain in full, with the rest retrieved from reference TRBV18 and TRBJ1-1, is NAGVMQNPRHLVRRRGQEARLRCSPMKGHSHVYWYRQLPEEGLKFMVYLQKENIIDESGMPKERFSAEFPKEGPSILRIQQVVRGDSAAYFCASSLLDKRSRAFFGQGTRLTVV.

The chain combines TRBV11-1 with TRBJ1-6; D possibly corresponds to TRBD1 (6 bases). The germline CDR1 and CDR2 sequences are SGHAT and FQDESV (reference sequence). The CDR3 is made up of 15 amino acids. V shed 5 bases and J shed 7 bases, with 15 bases lying between them. Here the CDR3 DNA reads TGTGCCAGCAGCCCGCGAACAGGGAGCAATTCACCCCTCCACTTT. Translating it yields CASSPRTGSNSPLHF.

In DNA, the CDR3 is TGTGCCAGCACTAGCGGGATGGGCGGGGAGACCCAGTACTTC. Translating it yields CASTSGMGGETQYF. This rearrangement joins TRBV7-8 to TRBJ2-5; TRBD2 matches 9 bases. This CDR3 spans 14 amino acids. Germline V gene data show CDR1 as SGHVS and CDR2 as FQNEAQ. The J segment lost 5 bases and the V segment lost 7 bases, leaving 8 bases of the junction unmatched. The full variable domain, rest sourced from reference TRBV7-8 and TRBJ2-5, is GAGVSQSPRYKVAKRGQDVALRCDPISGHVSLFWYQQALGQGPEFLTYFQNEAQLDKSGLPSDRFFAERPEGSVSTLKIQRTQQEDSAVYLCASTSGMGGETQYFGPGTRLLVL.

This sequence joins TRBV19 and TRBJ1-5, with a possible D match to TRBD1 (6 bases). V was clipped by 7 bases and J by 12 bases, with 19 bases between them. Per germline, CDR1 LNHDA and CDR2 SQIVND (reference sequence). CDR3 size: 13 residues. DNA of the CDR3: TGTGCCAGTAAAAGGACAGAGGCAAGGGACCAGCATTTT. It translates to CASKRTEARDQHF.

Remarks on this clone: A read error may account for a junction end that differs from germline. This rearrangement joins TRBV2 to TRBJ1-2; the D gene is possibly TRBD1 (6 bases). From germline, CDR1 is SNHLY and CDR2 FYNNEI. The CDR3 has 13 residues. The CDR3 DNA follows: TGTGCCAGCATTGAAGGGGGGACGGGAGGCTACACCTTC. Its protein product is CASIEGGTGGYTF.

The rearrangement joins TRBV19 to TRBJ1-2, with D possibly TRBD1 on 5 matching bases. The length of the CDR3 is 17 residues. Trimming cost V 0 bases and J 8 bases, with 22 bases left between them. Looked up from germline, CDR1 is LNHDA and CDR2 is SQIVND (reference sequence). This chain's CDR3 is CASSIEGIRDPSKGYTF. The CDR3, as DNA: TGTGCCAGTAGTATAGAGGGGATAAGGGACCCCTCTAAAGGCTACACCTTC.

The chain carries TRBV5-8 and TRBJ2-1; 9 bases match TRBD1. Trimming cost V 2 bases and J 6 bases; bases outside gene matches: 6. CDR3 length: 15 residues. In germline, CDR1 is SGHTS, CDR2 YDEGEE. In DNA form, the CDR3 reads TGTGCCAGCAGCTTACGACAGGGGGTAGGCAATGAGCAGTTCTTC. Protein product: CASSLRQGVGNEQFF.

The gene calls are TRBV7-9 and TRBJ2-2, with TRBD2 as a possible D gene (5 bases). The CDR3 is 13 residues long. CDR1 and CDR2 from the germline V gene are SEHNR and FQNEAQ (reference sequence). V lost 5 bases and J 7 bases, leaving 11 bases between the germline ends. In DNA, the CDR3 is TGTGCCAGCAGCCGACTATCGGGCGGGGAGCTGTTTTTT. It is translated as CASSRLSGGELFF.

The chain joins TRBV9 to TRBJ2-2; 7 bases are shared with TRBD2. The germline gives CDR1 SGDLS, CDR2 YYNGEE. This CDR3 has 19 residues. The ends lost 0 bases at V and 3 bases at J; junction bases unmatched: 14. CDR3 coding DNA: TGTGCCAGCAGCGTAGTCTCCGAGAAATGGGGGGGATACACCGGGGAGCTGTTTTTT. Translating it yields CASSVVSEKWGGYTGELFF.

V is TRBV5-4 and J is TRBJ2-1, with a tentative D call TRBD1 (5 bases). This CDR3 is built from 13 residues. Germline-derived CDR1 and CDR2 are SGHNT and YYREEE (reference sequence). V lost 3 bases, J lost 6 bases, and 10 bases lay in between. The CDR3 protein is CASSSGQGNEQFF. The CDR3 DNA reads TGTGCCAGCAGCTCAGGACAAGGCAATGAGCAGTTCTTC. The full variable domain, with the rest looked up from reference TRBV5-4 and TRBJ2-1, is ETGVTQSPTHLIKTRGQQVTLRCSSQSGHNTVSWYQQALGQGPQFIFQYYREEENGRGNFPPRFSGLQFPNYSSELNVNALELDDSALYLCASSSGQGNEQFFGPGTRLTVL.

The chain is built from TRBV7-2 and TRBJ1-1; a possible D gene is TRBD1 (5 bases). This CDR3 contains 15 residues. V dropped 1 base and J dropped 6 bases, with 15 bases sitting between them. In germline, CDR1 is SGHTA, CDR2 FQGNSA. In nucleotides, the CDR3 is TGTGCCAGCAGCTTAGATAGGGGCAGGGATGCTGAAGCTTTCTTT. This gives the protein CASSLDRGRDAEAFF.

The chain combines TRBV6-6 with TRBJ1-1; weak D call: TRBD1 (6 bases). This CDR3 is 13 amino acids long. V was clipped by 5 bases and J by 1 base, with 8 bases between them. Germline V lookup: CDR1 MNHNY, CDR2 SVGAGI (reference sequence). As DNA, the CDR3 is TGTGCCAGCAGTCCGACAGGGAACACTGAAGCTTTCTTT. Protein sequence: CASSPTGNTEAFF.

J is TRBJ2-7 and V is TRBV6-5; possible D gene TRBD2, 6 bases. The CDR3 length is 12 residues. The germline V gene encodes CDR1 MNHEY and CDR2 SVGAGI. Trimming stripped 11 bases from V and 2 bases from J, with 13 bases between. CDR3 sequence: CAGGAYPYEQYF. Here the CDR3 DNA reads TGTGCCGGCGGGGCGTACCCCTACGAGCAGTACTTC.

The V and J genes are TRBV19 and TRBJ2-1; D is unclear. The V gene's germline CDR1 is LNHDA and CDR2 SQIVND (reference sequence). V was trimmed by 3 bases and J by 0 bases, leaving 3 bases between them. The CDR3 consists of 13 residues. The CDR3 spells CASSISSYNEQFF. The CDR3 nucleotides are TGTGCCAGTAGTATCTCCTCCTACAATGAGCAGTTCTTC. The full variable domain, completed using reference TRBV19 and TRBJ2-1, is DGGITQSPKYLFRKEGQNVTLSCEQNLNHDAMYWYRQDPGQGLRLIYYSQIVNDFQKGDIAEGYSVSREKKESFPLTVTSAQKNPTAFYLCASSISSYNEQFFGPGTRLTVL.

The chain has TRBV6-1 and TRBJ1-2; 10 nucleotides line up with TRBD1. Losses at the gene ends were 4 bases for V and 4 bases for J; bases not matched to a gene: 15. Germline V gene data show CDR1 as MNHNS and CDR2 as SASEGT. This CDR3 has 18 amino acids. This chain's CDR3 is CASSVGPGGTGAGYGYTF. The CDR3 bases are TGTGCCAGCAGTGTAGGCCCCGGAGGGACAGGGGCAGGCTATGGCTACACCTTC.

This clone occurred a few times. The CDR3 nucleotides are TGTGCCACCCAAGGATTTGCAACTAATGAAAAACTGTTTTTT. It encodes CATQGFATNEKLFF. The chain is built from TRBV19 and TRBJ1-4; no firm D call. V gave up 10 bases and J gave up 0 bases, with 12 bases separating them. The CDR3 has 14 amino acids. Germline V gene data show CDR1 as LNHDA and CDR2 as SQIVND (reference sequence).

This clone was picked up one time. The rearrangement joins TRBV5-1 to TRBJ2-3; D not certain. This CDR3 is 17 amino acids long. Trimming shortened V by 0 bases and J by 0 bases, and 14 bases separated the two germline ends. Looked up from germline, CDR1 is SGHRS and CDR2 is YFSETQ. CDR3 bases: TGCGCCAGCAGCTTGGCCAATGTAGGTTCTAGCACAGATACGCAGTATTTT. Residues: CASSLANVGSSTDTQYF.

CDR3 in amino acids: CASRDSANTGELFF. CDR3 bases: TGTGCCAGTAGGGACAGCGCGAACACCGGGGAGCTGTTTTTT. This chain connects TRBV6-6 to TRBJ2-2; 7 bases fit TRBD1. CDR1 MNHNY and CDR2 SVGAGI come from the germline V gene (reference sequence). The CDR3 runs to 14 residues. Trimming removed 9 bases from V and 0 bases from J; junction bases left unmatched: 4.

The chain carries TRBV5-6 and TRBJ2-7; perhaps TRBD2 as D (5 bases). Germline V CDR1 and CDR2: SGHDT, YYEEEE. The length of the CDR3 is 14 residues. Trimming took off 4 bases at V and 3 bases at J, with 14 bases between the two ends. In DNA, the CDR3 is TGTGCCAGCAGCCCCGGGATGTTATACTACGAGCAGTACTTC. Translation: CASSPGMLYYEQYF.

The chain recombines TRBV6-5 with TRBJ2-2; 8 bases map to TRBD1. Germline lookup yields CDR1 MNHEY and CDR2 SVGAGI. V lost 5 bases, J lost 6 bases, and 8 bases stayed unmatched. The length of the CDR3 is 15 residues. The CDR3 loop reads CASSQGQGRPGELFF. The CDR3, as DNA: TGTGCCAGCAGTCAAGGACAGGGAAGACCCGGGGAGCTGTTTTTT.

The chain has TRBV4-3 and TRBJ2-7; D is undetermined. Germline CDR1 LGHNA, CDR2 YSLEER. Trimming removed 0 bases from V and 6 bases from J, with 6 bases in between. The CDR3 spans 12 residues. CDR3 nucleotide sequence: TGCGCCAGCAGCCAAGATTCGGGCGAGCAGTACTTC. It yields the protein CASSQDSGEQYF.

The chain carries TRBV25-1 and TRBJ2-1; 7 bases fit TRBD2. Germline V gene lookup returns CDR1 MGHDK and CDR2 SYGVNS. V gave up 0 bases and J gave up 4 bases; unmatched junction bases: 3. This CDR3 has 15 residues. CDR3: CASSEYGGGYNEQFF. The CDR3, as DNA: TGTGCCAGCAGTGAATATGGGGGAGGGTACAATGAGCAGTTCTTC.

The rearrangement uses TRBV6-5 and TRBJ1-2, with 8 bases lining up with TRBD1. The CDR3 loop spans 15 amino acids. The germline CDR1 and CDR2 sequences are MNHEY and SVGAGI. The V and J ends lost 5 bases and 3 bases, in that order; junction bases with no gene match: 8. CDR3 in amino acids: CASSAGQGGDYGYTF. CDR3 DNA: TGTGCCAGCAGTGCCGGACAGGGTGGGGACTATGGCTACACCTTC.

This chain links TRBV14 with TRBJ2-7, with D possibly being TRBD1 (5 bases). The V gene's germline CDR1 is SGHDN and CDR2 FVKESK. The length of the CDR3 is 13 residues. Trimming stripped 3 bases from V and 3 bases from J, with 9 bases between. CDR3 amino acids: CASSHGQGYEQYF. CDR3 DNA sequence: TGTGCCAGCAGCCACGGGCAGGGCTACGAGCAGTACTTC.

The rearrangement joins TRBV5-6 to TRBJ1-1; 9 bases fit TRBD1. The CDR3 runs to 14 residues. V lost 6 bases to trimming and J lost 4 bases; unmatched junction nucleotides: 7. The germline CDR1 and CDR2 sequences are SGHDT and YYEEEE. CDR3 DNA: TGTGCCAGCACGGGACAGGGCAGGGGCACTGAAGCTTTCTTT. It codes for CASTGQGRGTEAFF. The variable domain in full, with the rest retrieved from reference TRBV5-6 and TRBJ1-1, is DAGVTQSPTHLIKTRGQQVTLRCSPKSGHDTVSWYQQALGQGPQFIFQYYEEEERQRGNFPDRFSGHQFPNYSSELNVNALLLGDSALYLCASTGQGRGTEAFFGQGTRLTVV.

The chain is built from TRBV5-1 and TRBJ2-5; TRBD1 is a possible D gene (7 bases). This CDR3 region has 14 residues. V lost 3 bases, J lost 5 bases, and 14 bases lay in between. Germline V gene sequence: CDR1 SGHRS, CDR2 YFSETQ. The CDR3: CASSYDREVETQYF. As DNA, the CDR3 is TGCGCCAGCAGCTATGACAGGGAGGTCGAGACCCAGTACTTC.

V usage is TRBV7-3 and J usage is TRBJ2-3; 7 bases match TRBD1. Germline V gene data show CDR1 as SGHTA and CDR2 as FQGTGA. The CDR3 is 16 residues long. The V gene end was trimmed by 5 bases and the J gene end by 6 bases; junction bases not matched to a gene: 14. The CDR3 sequence is CASSLEGANLPDTQYF. CDR3 bases: TGTGCCAGCAGCCTTGAGGGGGCCAATCTTCCGGATACGCAGTATTTT.

A single count supports this clone. Here the CDR3 DNA reads TGTGCCAGCAGTTACTCGGGCGAGATAGCGGCCGAGCAGTACTTC. The encoded protein is CASSYSGEIAAEQYF. The genes are TRBV6-5 and TRBJ2-7; D is perhaps TRBD2 (6 bases). The CDR3 consists of 15 residues. Germline CDR1 reads MNHEY; CDR2 reads SVGAGI. V shed 0 bases and J shed 6 bases, with 15 bases lying between them.

The J gene is TRBJ2-7, the V gene TRBV11-2; 8 bases align to TRBD2. The CDR3 is 14 amino acids. CDR1 is SGHAT, CDR2 FQNNGV, per germline. V was pared by 1 base and J by 2 bases, with 1 base of the junction left unmatched. Here the CDR3 reads CASSLAGGPYEQYF. The CDR3 DNA reads TGTGCCAGCAGCTTAGCGGGGGGGCCCTACGAGCAGTACTTC.

The J gene is TRBJ2-1, the V gene TRBV7-7; 7 positions match TRBD2. Germline CDR1 reads SSHAT; CDR2 reads FNYEAQ (reference sequence). This CDR3 is built from 11 residues. The DNA for the CDR3 is TGTGCTAGCGGGTCACGCAATGAGCAGTTCTTC. This translates into CASGSRNEQFF.